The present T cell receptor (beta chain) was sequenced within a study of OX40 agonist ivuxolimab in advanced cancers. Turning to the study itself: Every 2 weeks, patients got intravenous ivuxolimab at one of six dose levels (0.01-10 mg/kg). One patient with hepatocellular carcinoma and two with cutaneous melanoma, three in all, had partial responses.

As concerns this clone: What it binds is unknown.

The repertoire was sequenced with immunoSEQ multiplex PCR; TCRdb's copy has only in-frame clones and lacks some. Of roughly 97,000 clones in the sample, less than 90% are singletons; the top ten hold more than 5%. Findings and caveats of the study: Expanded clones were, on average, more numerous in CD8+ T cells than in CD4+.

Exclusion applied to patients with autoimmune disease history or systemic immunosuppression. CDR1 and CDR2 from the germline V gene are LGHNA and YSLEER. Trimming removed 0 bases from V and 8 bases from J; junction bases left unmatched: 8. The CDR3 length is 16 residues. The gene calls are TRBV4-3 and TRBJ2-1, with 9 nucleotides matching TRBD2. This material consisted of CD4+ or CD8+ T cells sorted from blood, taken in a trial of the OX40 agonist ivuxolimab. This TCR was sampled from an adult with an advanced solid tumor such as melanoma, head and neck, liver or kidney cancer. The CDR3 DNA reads TGCGCCAGCAGCCAAGATTGGGCTAGCGGGATGGATGAGCAGTTCTTC. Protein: CASSQDWASGMDEQFF.